The clone carrying this T cell receptor (beta chain) appeared many times. This CDR3 has 13 amino acids. Trimming cost V 4 bases and J 4 bases, with 13 bases left between them. The germline gives CDR1 GTSNPN, CDR2 SVGIG (reference sequence). The record originates from a study of blood T cells in healthy people across ages. Extracted total RNA amounted to at least 5.5 micrograms for each sample. Using a J-beta primer mix together with a sample-barcoded 5' primer, a second PCR was run for roughly 6 to 12 cycles. A 12-random-nucleotide template-switch adaptor tagged each cDNA molecule. TCRdb recomputed calls from the 5' RACE reads with MiXCR, one row per CDR3 protein. The data hold hundreds of thousands of distinct CDR3 sequences, with 25% to 30% observed a single time.

The V gene is TRBV30, the J gene TRBJ2-5; D unclear. The sample consisted of blood. This clonotype originated in a woman of 80 years or more in good health. In DNA form, the CDR3 reads TGTGCCTGGAACCCCCCCGTCCGAGAGACCCAGTACTTC. This translates into CAWNPPVRETQYF.